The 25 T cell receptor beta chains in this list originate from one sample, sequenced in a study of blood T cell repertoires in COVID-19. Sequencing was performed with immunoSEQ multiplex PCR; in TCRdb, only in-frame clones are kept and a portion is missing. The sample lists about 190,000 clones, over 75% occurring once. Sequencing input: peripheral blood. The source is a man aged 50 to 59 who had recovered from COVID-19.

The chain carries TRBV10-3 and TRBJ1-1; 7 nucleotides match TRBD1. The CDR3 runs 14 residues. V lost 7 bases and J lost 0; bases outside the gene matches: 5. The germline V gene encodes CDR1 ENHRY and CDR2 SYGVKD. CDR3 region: CAIKVRGMNTEAFF. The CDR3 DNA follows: TGTGCCATCAAGGTCAGGGGGATGAACACTGAAGCTTTCTTT.

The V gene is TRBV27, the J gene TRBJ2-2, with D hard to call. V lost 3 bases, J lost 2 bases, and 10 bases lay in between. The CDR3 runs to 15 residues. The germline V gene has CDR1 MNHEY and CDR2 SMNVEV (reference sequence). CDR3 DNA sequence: TGTGCCAGCAGTTTCCGGCAGCGAAACACCGGGGAGCTGTTTTTT. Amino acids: CASSFRQRNTGELFF.

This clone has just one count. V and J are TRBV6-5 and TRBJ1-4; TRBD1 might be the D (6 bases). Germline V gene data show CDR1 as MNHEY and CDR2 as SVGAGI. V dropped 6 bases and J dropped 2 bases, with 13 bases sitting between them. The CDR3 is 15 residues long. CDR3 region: CASRMTGGTNEKLFF. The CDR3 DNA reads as TGTGCCAGCAGGATGACAGGAGGTACTAATGAAAAACTGTTTTTT.

CDR3 nucleotides: TGTGCCAGCAGCCAATACACTAGCGGGAGAAGGAATGAGCAGTTCTTC. This encodes CASSQYTSGRRNEQFF. The chain couples TRBV3-1 (or the pseudogene TRBV3-2) to TRBJ2-1; the match to TRBD2 covers 11 bases. Germline-derived CDR1 and CDR2 are LGHDT and YNNKEL (reference sequence). Losses at the gene ends were 2 bases for V and 7 bases for J; bases not matched to a gene: 7. This CDR3 spans 16 amino acids.

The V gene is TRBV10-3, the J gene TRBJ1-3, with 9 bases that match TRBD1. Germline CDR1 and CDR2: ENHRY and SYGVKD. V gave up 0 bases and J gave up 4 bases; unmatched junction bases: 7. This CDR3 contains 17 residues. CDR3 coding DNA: TGTGCCATCAGTGAGTCCCCGGGACAGGGACCCGGAAACACCATATATTTT. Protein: CAISESPGQGPGNTIYF.

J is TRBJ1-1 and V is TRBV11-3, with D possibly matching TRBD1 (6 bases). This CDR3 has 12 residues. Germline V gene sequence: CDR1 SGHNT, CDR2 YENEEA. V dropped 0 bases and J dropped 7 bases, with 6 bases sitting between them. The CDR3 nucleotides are TGTGCCAGCAGCTTAGACAGGGGTGAAGCTTTCTTT. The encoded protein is CASSLDRGEAFF.

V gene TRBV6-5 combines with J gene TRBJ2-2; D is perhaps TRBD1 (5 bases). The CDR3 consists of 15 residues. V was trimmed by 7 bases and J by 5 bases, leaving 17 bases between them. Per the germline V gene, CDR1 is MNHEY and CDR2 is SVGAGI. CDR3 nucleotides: TGTGCCAGCATGATAGACAGCCGTTATACCGGGGAGCTGTTTTTT. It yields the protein CASMIDSRYTGELFF.

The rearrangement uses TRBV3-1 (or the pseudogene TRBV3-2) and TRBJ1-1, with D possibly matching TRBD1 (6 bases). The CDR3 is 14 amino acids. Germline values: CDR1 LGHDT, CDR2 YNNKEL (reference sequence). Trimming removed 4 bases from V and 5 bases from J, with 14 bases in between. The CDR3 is CASSLQGSTTEAFF. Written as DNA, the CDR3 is TGTGCCAGCAGCCTTCAGGGGTCGACGACTGAAGCTTTCTTT.

The CDR3 region has the DNA TGTGCCAGCAGACCGGGGACAGGGGCAGTTCAGCCCCAGCATTTT. Translating gives CASRPGTGAVQPQHF. V gene TRBV27 combines with J gene TRBJ1-5; 10 bases map to TRBD1. Germline assignment: CDR1 MNHEY and CDR2 SMNVEV (reference sequence). The CDR3 loop spans 15 amino acids. Trimming took 6 bases from V and 6 from J; bases not matched to a gene: 8.

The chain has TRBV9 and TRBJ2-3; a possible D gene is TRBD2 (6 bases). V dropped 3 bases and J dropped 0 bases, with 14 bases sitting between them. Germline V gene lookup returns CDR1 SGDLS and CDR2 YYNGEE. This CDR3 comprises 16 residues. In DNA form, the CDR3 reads TGTGCCAGCAGCGAGAGGACGGGGGATAGCACAGATACGCAGTATTTT. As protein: CASSERTGDSTDTQYF.

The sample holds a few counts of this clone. CDR3 loop: CASRRGLFYGYTF. The CDR3 DNA sequence: TGTGCCAGCAGGCGGGGTCTTTTCTATGGCTACACCTTC. The chain carries TRBV6-5 and TRBJ1-2; D is unresolved. The V and J ends lost 6 bases and 4 bases respectively, with 12 bases between them. This CDR3 region has 13 residues. CDR1 and CDR2 from the germline V gene are MNHEY and SVGAGI.

The CDR3 loop is CASSQALAGREQFF. CDR3 in DNA: TGCGCCAGCAGCCAAGCGCTAGCGGGCCGGGAGCAGTTCTTC. V is TRBV4-3 and J is TRBJ2-1, with 8 bases lining up with TRBD2. The trim removed 1 base at V and 10 bases at J, leaving 6 bases unmatched. The CDR3 totals 14 residues. Per germline, CDR1 LGHNA and CDR2 YSLEER.

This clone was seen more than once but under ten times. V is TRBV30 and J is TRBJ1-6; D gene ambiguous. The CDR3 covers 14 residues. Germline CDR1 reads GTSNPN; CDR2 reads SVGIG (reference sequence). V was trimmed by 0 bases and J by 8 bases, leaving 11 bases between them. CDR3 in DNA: TGTGCCTGGAGTGTCACCTCCGGGGATTCACCCCTCCACTTT. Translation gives CAWSVTSGDSPLHF.

CDR3 loop: CASSLTGLSNEKLFF. The DNA for the CDR3 is TGTGCCAGCAGCCTGACAGGTCTATCTAATGAAAAACTGTTTTTT. The rearrangement links TRBV3-1 (or the pseudogene TRBV3-2) to TRBJ1-4, with D possibly matching TRBD1 (6 bases). V lost 4 bases and J 3 bases, leaving 12 bases between the germline ends. This CDR3 region has 15 residues. Germline V gene lookup returns CDR1 LGHDT and CDR2 YNNKEL (reference sequence).

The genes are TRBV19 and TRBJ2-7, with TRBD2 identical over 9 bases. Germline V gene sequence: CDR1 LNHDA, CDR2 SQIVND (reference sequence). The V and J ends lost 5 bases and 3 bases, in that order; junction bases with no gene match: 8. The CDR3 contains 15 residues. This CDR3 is CASSPPGGRDYEQYF. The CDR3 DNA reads TGTGCCAGTAGTCCCCCCGGCGGGAGGGACTACGAGCAGTACTTC.

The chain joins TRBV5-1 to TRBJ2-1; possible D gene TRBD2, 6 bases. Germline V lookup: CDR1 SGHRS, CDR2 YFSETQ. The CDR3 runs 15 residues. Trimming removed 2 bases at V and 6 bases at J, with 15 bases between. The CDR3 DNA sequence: TGCGCCAGCAGCTTAATCCCTAGCGATAGCAATGAGCAGTTCTTC. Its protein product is CASSLIPSDSNEQFF.

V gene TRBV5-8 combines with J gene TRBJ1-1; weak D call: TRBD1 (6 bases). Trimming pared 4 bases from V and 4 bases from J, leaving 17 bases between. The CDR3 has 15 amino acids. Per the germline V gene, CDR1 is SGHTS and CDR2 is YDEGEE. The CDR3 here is CASSQGTAGGTEAFF. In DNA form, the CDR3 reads TGTGCCAGCAGCCAGGGGACCGCGGGAGGCACTGAAGCTTTCTTT.

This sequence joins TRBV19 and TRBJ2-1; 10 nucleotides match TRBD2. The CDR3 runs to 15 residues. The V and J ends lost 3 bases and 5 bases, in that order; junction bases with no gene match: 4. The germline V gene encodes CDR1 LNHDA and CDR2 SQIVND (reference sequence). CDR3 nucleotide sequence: TGTGCCAGTAGTATTTTTCTAGCGGGAGACAATGAGCAGTTCTTC. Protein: CASSIFLAGDNEQFF.

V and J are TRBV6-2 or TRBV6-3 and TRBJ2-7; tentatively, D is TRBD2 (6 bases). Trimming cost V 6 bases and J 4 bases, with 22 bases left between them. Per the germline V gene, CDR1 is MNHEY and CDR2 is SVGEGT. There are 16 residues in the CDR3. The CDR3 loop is CASSPRPGSGTYEQYF. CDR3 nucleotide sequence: TGTGCCAGCAGCCCCAGGCCAGGTAGCGGAACTTACGAGCAGTACTTC.

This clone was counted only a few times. As DNA, the CDR3 is TGTGCCAGCAGCTTAGGTATTACCTTAGATGAAAAACTGTTTTTT. It codes for CASSLGITLDEKLFF. The chain combines TRBV11-2 with TRBJ1-4, with D unresolved. CDR3 length: 15 amino acids. Germline CDR1 SGHAT, CDR2 FQNNGV. With 1 base removed from V and 6 bases from J, the gap between germline ends came to 12 bases.

The CDR3 DNA follows: TGTGCCAGCTCACCCCGGACTAGCGAATTTTACAATGAGCAGTTCTTC. It specifies CASSPRTSEFYNEQFF. V is TRBV18 and J is TRBJ2-1, with 9 bases identical to TRBD2. V shed 3 bases and J 4 bases; nucleotides not matched to a gene: 7. Germline CDR1 and CDR2: KGHSH and LQKENI. The CDR3 is made up of 16 amino acids. Complete variable domain (other parts from reference TRBV18 and TRBJ2-1): NAGVMQNPRHLVRRRGQEARLRCSPMKGHSHVYWYRQLPEEGLKFMVYLQKENIIDESGMPKERFSAEFPKEGPSILRIQQVVRGDSAAYFCASSPRTSEFYNEQFFGPGTRLTVL.

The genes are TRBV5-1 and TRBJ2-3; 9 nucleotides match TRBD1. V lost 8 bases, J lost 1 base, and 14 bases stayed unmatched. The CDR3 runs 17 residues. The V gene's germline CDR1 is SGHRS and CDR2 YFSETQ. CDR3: CASYNHKTGGGTDTQYF. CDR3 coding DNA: TGCGCCAGTTACAACCACAAAACAGGGGGCGGCACAGATACGCAGTATTTT.

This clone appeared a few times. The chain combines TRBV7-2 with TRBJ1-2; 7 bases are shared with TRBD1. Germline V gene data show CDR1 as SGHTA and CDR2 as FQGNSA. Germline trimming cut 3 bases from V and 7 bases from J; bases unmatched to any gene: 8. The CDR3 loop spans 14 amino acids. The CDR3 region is CASSFQGGLSGYTF. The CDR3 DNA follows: TGTGCCAGCAGCTTTCAGGGGGGTTTGAGTGGCTACACCTTC.

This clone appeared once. CDR3 in DNA: TGCGCCAGCAGCTTAGGGACTCGTGAGACGGATGGCTACACCTTC. As protein: CASSLGTRETDGYTF. The rearrangement uses TRBV4-3 and TRBJ1-2, with D possibly being TRBD1 (5 bases). The CDR3 has 15 amino acids. Trimming cost V 5 bases and J 6 bases, with 19 bases left between them. The germline gives CDR1 LGHNA, CDR2 YSLEER.

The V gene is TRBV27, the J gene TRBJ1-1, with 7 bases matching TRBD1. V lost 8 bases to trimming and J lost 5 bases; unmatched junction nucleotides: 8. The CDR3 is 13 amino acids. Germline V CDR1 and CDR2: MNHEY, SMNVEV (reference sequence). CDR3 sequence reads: CASVGTETTEAFF. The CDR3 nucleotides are TGTGCCAGCGTTGGGACAGAAACTACTGAAGCTTTCTTT.